A selection of T cell receptor beta chains follows, all from one sample in a study of blood T cell repertoires in COVID-19. The method was immunoSEQ multiplex PCR; TCRdb's version includes in-frame clones alone and lacks a portion of them. The sample gives roughly 90,000 clones, about 89% of which show up once; less than 3% is in the top ten. Sample: peripheral blood. Receptor source: a man aged 50-59 years with COVID-19, enrolled during active disease. The CDR3 runs from the conserved cysteine through the conserved F or W. The order of the fields is J gene, clone size, D gene, V gene, CDR3 protein, CDR3 DNA. D genes are given only for firm matches. Expanded clones are given a class, and other clones once, few, many or no size at all.

TRBJ2-7 | - | TRBD1 | TRBV18 | CASSSDEGASEQYF | TGTGCCAGCTCTAGCGACGAGGGGGCGAGCGAGCAGTACTTC
TRBJ1-1 | - | - | TRBV30 | CAWSTRGHMNTEAFF | TGTGCCTGGAGTACCCGGGGACACATGAACACTGAAGCTTTCTTT
TRBJ1-6 | - | - | TRBV3-1/TRBV3-2 | CASSQASGIRDSPLHF | TGTGCCAGCAGCCAAGCGTCAGGGATTCGGGATTCACCCCTCCACTTT
TRBJ1-4 | once | - | TRBV29-1 | CSVESNPAGEKLFF | TGCAGCGTTGAATCAAACCCGGCGGGTGAAAAACTGTTTTTT
TRBJ2-3 | - | - | TRBV4-2 | CASSQMTATDTQYF | TGTGCCAGCAGCCAAATGACAGCCACAGATACGCAGTATTTT
TRBJ1-3 | - | - | TRBV7-9 | CASSLPGIDTIYF | TGTGCCAGCAGCTTACCCGGGATTGACACCATATATTTT
TRBJ2-1 | - | - | TRBV4-2 | CASSQDGSRNEQFF | TGTGCCAGCAGCCAAGACGGGAGTAGAAATGAGCAGTTCTTC
TRBJ2-2 | - | - | TRBV5-4 | CASSAGGRTGELFF | TGTGCCAGCAGTGCCGGGGGGCGCACCGGGGAGCTGTTTTTT
TRBJ2-7 | once | - | TRBV18 | CASSGALSSYEQYF | TGTGCCAGCTCCGGAGCCCTAAGCTCCTACGAGCAGTACTTC
TRBJ2-5 | - | - | TRBV10-3 | CAISDGGRETQYF | TGTGCCATCAGTGACGGGGGTCGGGAGACCCAGTACTTC
TRBJ1-2 | - | TRBD1 | TRBV12-3/TRBV12-4 | CASSSQGVGGYTF | TGTGCCAGCAGTTCACAGGGGGTAGGTGGCTACACCTTC
TRBJ1-1 | - | - | TRBV19 | CASSISAVMVGTEAFF | TGTGCCAGTAGTATTTCGGCGGTAATGGTTGGGACTGAAGCTTTCTTT
TRBJ2-7 | few | TRBD2 | TRBV5-8 | CASSRLVGLAVSEQYF | TGTGCCAGCTCCCGTCTAGTGGGACTAGCAGTATCCGAGCAGTACTTC
TRBJ1-6 | - | - | TRBV6-1 | CASSATLFGGNSPLHF | TGTGCCAGCAGTGCCACCCTGTTCGGGGGGAATTCACCCCTCCACTTT
TRBJ1-6 | - | TRBD1 | TRBV29-1 | CSGRQGSSYNSPLHF | TGCAGCGGAAGACAGGGGAGCTCCTATAATTCACCCCTCCACTTT
TRBJ2-1 | - | - | TRBV3-1/TRBV3-2 | CASSQILRKSSYNEQFF | TGTGCCAGCAGCCAAATCCTGAGGAAAAGCTCCTACAATGAGCAGTTCTTC
TRBJ1-5 | - | TRBD1 | TRBV7-2 | CASSLGQGRNQPQHF | TGTGCCAGCAGCTTGGGACAGGGAAGAAATCAGCCCCAGCATTTT
TRBJ2-1 | - | - | TRBV6-2/TRBV6-3 | CASSYAGIASYNEQFF | TGTGCCAGCAGTTACGCCGGGATAGCCTCCTACAATGAGCAGTTCTTC
TRBJ2-6 | - | TRBD2 | TRBV13 | CASSPAASGGKVSGANVLTF | TGTGCCAGCAGCCCAGCGGCTAGCGGGGGGAAAGTCTCTGGGGCCAACGTCCTGACTTTC
TRBJ2-7 | - | - | TRBV7-3 | CASSLGRDYEQYF | TGTGCCAGCAGCTTAGGCAGGGATTACGAGCAGTACTTC
TRBJ1-2 | once | - | TRBV19 | CASSRQGYGYTF | TGTGCCAGTAGTCGGCAGGGCTATGGCTACACCTTC
TRBJ2-7 | - | TRBD1 | TRBV7-2 | CASSLARGDSVYSYEQYF | TGTGCCAGCAGCTTAGCTAGAGGGGACAGTGTTTACTCCTACGAGCAGTACTTC
TRBJ1-5 | - | - | TRBV19 | CASSETGNQPQHF | TGTGCCAGTAGCGAGACAGGAAATCAGCCCCAGCATTTT
TRBJ1-5 | - | - | TRBV19 | CASGEINQPQHF | TGTGCCAGCGGGGAGATAAATCAGCCCCAGCATTTT
TRBJ1-1 | - | - | TRBV11-2 | CASSLDYHGNTEAFF | TGTGCCAGCAGCTTAGACTATCATGGGAACACTGAAGCTTTCTTT
TRBJ1-2 | - | TRBD1 | TRBV19 | CASLNRGLNYGYTF | TGTGCCAGCCTAAACAGGGGGCTAAACTATGGCTACACCTTC
TRBJ1-2 | few | - | TRBV7-9 | CASSLGGHFYTF | TGTGCCAGCAGCTTAGGTGGGCATTTCTACACCTTC
TRBJ2-2 | few | - | TRBV12-3/TRBV12-4 | CACGAGTGELFF | TGTGCCTGCGGGGCGGGCACCGGGGAGCTGTTTTTT
TRBJ1-1 | few | - | TRBV4-3 | CASSQSGNTEAFF | TGCGCCAGCAGCCAGAGCGGGAACACTGAAGCTTTCTTT
TRBJ2-7 | - | TRBD2 | TRBV5-1 | CASRDRGRTSGGAYEQYF | TGCGCCAGCAGGGACAGGGGACGGACTAGCGGGGGGGCCTACGAGCAGTACTTC
TRBJ2-3 | - | - | TRBV5-4 | CASSLAEGTDTQYF | TGTGCCAGCAGCTTGGCGGAGGGCACAGATACGCAGTATTTT
TRBJ1-2 | - | - | TRBV19 | CASTPLPGVYGYTF | TGTGCCAGTACGCCCTTACCCGGGGTATATGGCTACACCTTC
TRBJ1-6 | once | - | TRBV6-6 | CASSYSLDRNSPLHF | TGTGCCAGCAGTTACTCCCTAGACAGGAATTCACCCCTCCACTTT
TRBJ2-1 | - | - | TRBV6-5 | CASSYSQAIRQFF | TGTGCCAGCAGTTACTCACAGGCGATCCGGCAGTTCTTC
TRBJ2-7 | - | TRBD1 | TRBV7-2 | CASSPDRGRGYEQYF | TGTGCCAGCAGCCCAGACAGGGGGCGAGGCTACGAGCAGTACTTC
TRBJ2-1 | - | - | TRBV7-3 | CASSPRGPYYYNEQFF | TGTGCCAGCAGCCCACGCGGCCCCTATTACTACAATGAGCAGTTCTTC
TRBJ2-2 | - | - | TRBV4-1 | CASKPGTLNTGELFF | TGCGCCAGCAAACCCGGGACACTAAACACCGGGGAGCTGTTTTTT
TRBJ1-1 | - | - | TRBV5-4 | CASSLAAGEGTQAFF | TGTGCCAGCAGCTTGGCGGCGGGGGAGGGGACCCAAGCTTTCTTT
TRBJ1-1 | - | TRBD1 | TRBV7-6 | CASSLNRGGSTEAFF | TGTGCCAGCAGCTTAAACAGGGGCGGAAGCACTGAAGCTTTCTTT
TRBJ1-6 | - | - | TRBV4-2 | CASSQDGGRHNSPLHF | TGTGCCAGCAGCCAAGATGGGGGCAGACATAATTCACCCCTCCACTTT
TRBJ2-7 | - | TRBD1 | TRBV11-1 | CASRGQGAYEQYF | TGTGCCAGCAGGGGACAGGGGGCCTACGAGCAGTACTTC